The entry below describes one T cell receptor (beta chain). The sample comes from a study of T cells in Graves' hyperthyroidism and ophthalmopathy. From RNA transcripts, TCR beta CDR3 regions were amplified. The HTBI set primed first-round TCR CDR3 RT-PCR. Each CDR3 protein is one row after TCRdb ran MiXCR on the multiplex PCR reads. The sample comprises 500,000 to 650,000 distinct CDR3 sequences, around 13% of which are singletons, and around an eighth rests with the top ten. Germline V gene data show CDR1 as MDHEN and CDR2 as SYDVKM. Trimming removed 4 bases at V and 4 bases at J, with 10 bases between. The CDR3 spans 13 residues.

Material: blood. The sequence was obtained from a woman in her fifties or sixties with Graves' ophthalmopathy. The V and J genes are TRBV28 and TRBJ2-5, with no clear D. The CDR3 sequence: CASSSTHRETQYF. The CDR3 DNA is TGTGCCAGCAGTTCGACACATAGAGAGACCCAGTACTTC.